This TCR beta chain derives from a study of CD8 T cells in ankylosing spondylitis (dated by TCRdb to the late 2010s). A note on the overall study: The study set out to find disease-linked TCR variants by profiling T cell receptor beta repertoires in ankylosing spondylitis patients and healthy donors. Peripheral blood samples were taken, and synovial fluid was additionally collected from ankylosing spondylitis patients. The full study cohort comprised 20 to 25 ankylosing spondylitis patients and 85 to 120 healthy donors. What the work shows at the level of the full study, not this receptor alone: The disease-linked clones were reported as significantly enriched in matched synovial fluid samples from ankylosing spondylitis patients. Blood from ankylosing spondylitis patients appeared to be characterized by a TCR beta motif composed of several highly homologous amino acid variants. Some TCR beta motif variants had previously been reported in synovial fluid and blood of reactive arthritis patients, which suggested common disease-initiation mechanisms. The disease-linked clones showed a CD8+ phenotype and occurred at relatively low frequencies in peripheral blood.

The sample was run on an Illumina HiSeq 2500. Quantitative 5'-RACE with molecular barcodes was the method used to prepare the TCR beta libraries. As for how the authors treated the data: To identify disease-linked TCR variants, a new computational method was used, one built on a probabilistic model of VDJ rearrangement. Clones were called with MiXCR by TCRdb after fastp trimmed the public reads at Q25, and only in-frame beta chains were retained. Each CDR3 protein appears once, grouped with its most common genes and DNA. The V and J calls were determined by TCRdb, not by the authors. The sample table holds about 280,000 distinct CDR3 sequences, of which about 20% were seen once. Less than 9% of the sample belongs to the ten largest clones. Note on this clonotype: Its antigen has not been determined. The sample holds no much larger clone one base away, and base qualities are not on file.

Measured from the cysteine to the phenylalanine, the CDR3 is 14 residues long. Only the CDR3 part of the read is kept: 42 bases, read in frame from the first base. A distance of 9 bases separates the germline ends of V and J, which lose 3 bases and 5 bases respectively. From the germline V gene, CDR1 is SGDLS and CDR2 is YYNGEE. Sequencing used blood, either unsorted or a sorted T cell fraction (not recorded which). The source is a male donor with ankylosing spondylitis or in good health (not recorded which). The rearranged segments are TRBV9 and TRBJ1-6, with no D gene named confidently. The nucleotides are TGTGCCAGCAGCGCCGCCGGAGATAATTCACCCCTCCACTTT. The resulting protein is CASSAAGDNSPLHF. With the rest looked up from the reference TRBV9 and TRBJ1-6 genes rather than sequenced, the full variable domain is DSGVTQTPKHLITATGQRVTLRCSPRSGDLSVYWYQQSLDQGLQFLIQYYNGEERAKGNILERFSAQQFPDLHSELNLSSLELGDSALYFCASSAAGDNSPLHFGNGTRLTVT.